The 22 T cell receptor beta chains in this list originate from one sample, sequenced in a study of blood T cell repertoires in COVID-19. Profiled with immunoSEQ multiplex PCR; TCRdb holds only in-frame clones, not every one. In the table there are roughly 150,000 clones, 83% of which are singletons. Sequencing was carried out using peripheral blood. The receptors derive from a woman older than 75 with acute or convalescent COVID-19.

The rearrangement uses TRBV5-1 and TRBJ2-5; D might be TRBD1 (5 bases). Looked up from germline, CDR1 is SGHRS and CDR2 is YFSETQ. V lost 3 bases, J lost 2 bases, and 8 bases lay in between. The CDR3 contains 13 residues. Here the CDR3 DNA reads TGCGCCAGCAGCTCGACAGTTCAAGAGACCCAGTACTTC. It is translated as CASSSTVQETQYF.

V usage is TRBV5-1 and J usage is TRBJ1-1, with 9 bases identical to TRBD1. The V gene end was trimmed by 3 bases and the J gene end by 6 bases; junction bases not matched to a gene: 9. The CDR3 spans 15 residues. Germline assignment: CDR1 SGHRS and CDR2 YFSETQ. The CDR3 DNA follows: TGCGCCAGCAGCTGGGGGGACAGGGATCTTGCTGAAGCTTTCTTT. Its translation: CASSWGDRDLAEAFF.

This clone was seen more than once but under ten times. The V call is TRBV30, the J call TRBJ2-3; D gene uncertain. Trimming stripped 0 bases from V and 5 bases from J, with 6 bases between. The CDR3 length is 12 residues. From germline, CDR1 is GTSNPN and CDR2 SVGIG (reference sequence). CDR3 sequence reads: CAWSVRQDTQYF. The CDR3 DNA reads TGTGCCTGGAGTGTAAGACAAGATACGCAGTATTTT.

The CDR3 DNA reads as TGTGCCAGCAGCTCTACGGACAGAGCGCCTAATTCACCCCTCCACTTT. Protein sequence: CASSSTDRAPNSPLHF. The gene calls are TRBV9 and TRBJ1-6; D might be TRBD1 (6 bases). Per germline, CDR1 SGDLS and CDR2 YYNGEE. Trimming removed 4 bases at V and 6 bases at J, with 17 bases between. CDR3 size: 16 residues.

CDR3 sequence: CASSQDLGETQYF. The CDR3 bases are TGTGCCAGCAGCCAAGATCTAGGAGAGACCCAGTACTTC. The chain employs TRBV14 and TRBJ2-5; D is unclear. The CDR3 loop spans 13 amino acids. V was shortened by 0 bases and J by 4 bases, with 6 bases between the two germline ends. Germline values: CDR1 SGHDN, CDR2 FVKESK.

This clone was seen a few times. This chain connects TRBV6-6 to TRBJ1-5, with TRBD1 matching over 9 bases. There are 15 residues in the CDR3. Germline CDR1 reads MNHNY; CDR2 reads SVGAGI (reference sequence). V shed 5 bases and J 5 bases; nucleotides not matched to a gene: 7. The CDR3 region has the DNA TGTGCCAGCAGTACAACCGGACAGGGGTATCAGCCCCAGCATTTT. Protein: CASSTTGQGYQPQHF.

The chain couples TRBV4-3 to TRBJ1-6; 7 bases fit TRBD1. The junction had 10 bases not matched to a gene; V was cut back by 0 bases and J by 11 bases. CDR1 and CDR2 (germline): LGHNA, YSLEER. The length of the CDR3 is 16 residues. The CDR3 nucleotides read TGCGCCAGCAGCCAAGATGCGGGACAGAGAGTTCCACCCCTCCACTTT. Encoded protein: CASSQDAGQRVPPLHF.

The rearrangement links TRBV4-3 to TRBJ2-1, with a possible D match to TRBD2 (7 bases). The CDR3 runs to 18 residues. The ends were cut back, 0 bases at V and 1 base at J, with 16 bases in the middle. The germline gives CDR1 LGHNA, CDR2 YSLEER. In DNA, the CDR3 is TGCGCCAGCAGCCAAGACGGTACCAGGGGAGGGTCCTACAATGAGCAGTTCTTC. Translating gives CASSQDGTRGGSYNEQFF.

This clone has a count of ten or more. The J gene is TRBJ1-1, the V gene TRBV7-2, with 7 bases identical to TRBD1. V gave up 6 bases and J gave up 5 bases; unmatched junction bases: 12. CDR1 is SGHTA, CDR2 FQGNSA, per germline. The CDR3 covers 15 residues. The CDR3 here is CASRETGLLGTEAFF. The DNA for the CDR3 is TGTGCCAGCAGAGAGACAGGGCTATTAGGTACTGAAGCTTTCTTT. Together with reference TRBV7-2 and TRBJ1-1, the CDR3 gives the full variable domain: GAGVSQSPSNKVTEKGKDVELRCDPISGHTALYWYRQSLGQGLEFLIYFQGNSAPDKSGLPSDRFSAERTGGSVSTLTIQRTQQEDSAVYLCASRETGLLGTEAFFGQGTRLTVV.

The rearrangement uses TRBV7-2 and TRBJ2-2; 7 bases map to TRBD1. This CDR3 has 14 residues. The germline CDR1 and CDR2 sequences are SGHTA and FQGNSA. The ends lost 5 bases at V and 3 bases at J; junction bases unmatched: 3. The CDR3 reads CASSRDSYTGELFF. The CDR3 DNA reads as TGTGCCAGCAGCCGGGACAGCTACACCGGGGAGCTGTTTTTT.

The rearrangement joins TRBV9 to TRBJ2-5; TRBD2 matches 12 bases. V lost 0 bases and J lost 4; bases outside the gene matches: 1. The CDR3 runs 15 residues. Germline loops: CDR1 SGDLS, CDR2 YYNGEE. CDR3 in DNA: TGTGCCAGCAGCGTAGCACTAGCGGGAGGAGAGACCCAGTACTTC. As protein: CASSVALAGGETQYF.

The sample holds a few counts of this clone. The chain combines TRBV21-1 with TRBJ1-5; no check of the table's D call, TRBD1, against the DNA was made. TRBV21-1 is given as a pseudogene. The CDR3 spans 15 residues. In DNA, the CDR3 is TGTGCCAGCAGCAAAGCAAGGGGGCAGAGTCAGCCCCAGCATTTT. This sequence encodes CASSKARGQSQPQHF.

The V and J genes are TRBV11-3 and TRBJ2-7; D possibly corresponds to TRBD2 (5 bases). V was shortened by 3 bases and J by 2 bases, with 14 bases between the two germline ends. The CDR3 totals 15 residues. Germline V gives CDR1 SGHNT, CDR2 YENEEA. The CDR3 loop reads CASSFPLDVTYEQYF. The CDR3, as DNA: TGTGCCAGCAGCTTTCCACTAGATGTAACCTACGAGCAGTACTTC.

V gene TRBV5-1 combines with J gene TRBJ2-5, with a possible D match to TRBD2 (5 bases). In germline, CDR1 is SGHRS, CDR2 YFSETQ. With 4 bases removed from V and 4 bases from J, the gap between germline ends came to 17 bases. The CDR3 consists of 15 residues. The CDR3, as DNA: TGCGCCAGCAGCGCCTCGGAGGCCCGGGGAGAGACCCAGTACTTC. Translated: CASSASEARGETQYF.

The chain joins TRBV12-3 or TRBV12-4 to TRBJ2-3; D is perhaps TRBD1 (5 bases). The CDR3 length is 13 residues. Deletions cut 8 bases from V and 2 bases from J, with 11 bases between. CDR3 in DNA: TGTGCCAGCCGGCAGGGAAACACAGATACGCAGTATTTT. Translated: CASRQGNTDTQYF.

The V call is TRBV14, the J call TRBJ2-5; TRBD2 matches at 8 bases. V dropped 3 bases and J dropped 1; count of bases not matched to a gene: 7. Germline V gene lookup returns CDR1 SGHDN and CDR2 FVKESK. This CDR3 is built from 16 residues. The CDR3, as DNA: TGTGCCAGCAGCCATGGACCGGGACTAGGCCAAGAGACCCAGTACTTC. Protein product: CASSHGPGLGQETQYF.

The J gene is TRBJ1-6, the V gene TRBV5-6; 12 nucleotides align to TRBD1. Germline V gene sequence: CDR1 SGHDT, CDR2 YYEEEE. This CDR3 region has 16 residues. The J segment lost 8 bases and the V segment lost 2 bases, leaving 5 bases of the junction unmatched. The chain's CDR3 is CASSFGTGGADSPLHF. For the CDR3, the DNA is TGTGCCAGCAGCTTCGGGACAGGGGGCGCGGATTCACCCCTCCACTTT.

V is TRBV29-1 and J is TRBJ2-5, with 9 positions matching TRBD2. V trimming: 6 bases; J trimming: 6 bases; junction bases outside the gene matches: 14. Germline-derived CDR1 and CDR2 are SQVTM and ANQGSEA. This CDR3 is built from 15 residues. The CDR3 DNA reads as TGCAGCGTGAACGGAGATAGCGGGAGCGCGAAGACCCAGTACTTC. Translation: CSVNGDSGSAKTQYF.

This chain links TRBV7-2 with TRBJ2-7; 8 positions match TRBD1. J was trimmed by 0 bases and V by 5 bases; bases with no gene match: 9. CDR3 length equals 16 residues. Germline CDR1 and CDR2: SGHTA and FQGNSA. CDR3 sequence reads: CASSQGAGHLSYEQYF. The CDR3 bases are TGTGCCAGCAGCCAGGGGGCAGGTCACCTCTCCTACGAGCAGTACTTC. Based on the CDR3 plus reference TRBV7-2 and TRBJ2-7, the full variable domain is GAGVSQSPSNKVTEKGKDVELRCDPISGHTALYWYRQSLGQGLEFLIYFQGNSAPDKSGLPSDRFSAERTGGSVSTLTIQRTQQEDSAVYLCASSQGAGHLSYEQYFGPGTRLTVT.

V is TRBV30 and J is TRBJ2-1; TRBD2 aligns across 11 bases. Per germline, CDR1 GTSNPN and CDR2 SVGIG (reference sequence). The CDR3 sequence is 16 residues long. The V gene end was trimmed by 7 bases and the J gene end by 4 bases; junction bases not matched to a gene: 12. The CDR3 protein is CASNQKGLAVYNEQFF. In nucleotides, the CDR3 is TGTGCCTCGAACCAAAAGGGACTAGCGGTTTACAATGAGCAGTTCTTC.

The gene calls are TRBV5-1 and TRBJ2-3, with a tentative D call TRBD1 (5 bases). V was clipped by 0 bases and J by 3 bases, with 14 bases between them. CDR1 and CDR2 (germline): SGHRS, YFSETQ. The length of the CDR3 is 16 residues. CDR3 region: CASSLESGILTDTQYF. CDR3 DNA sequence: TGCGCCAGCAGCTTGGAATCAGGGATTCTAACAGATACGCAGTATTTT.

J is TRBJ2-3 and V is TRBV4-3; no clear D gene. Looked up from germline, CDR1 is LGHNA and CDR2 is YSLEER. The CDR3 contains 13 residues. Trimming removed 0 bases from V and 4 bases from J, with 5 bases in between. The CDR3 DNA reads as TGCGCCAGCAGCCAAGAGAGTTCAGATACGCAGTATTTT. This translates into CASSQESSDTQYF.